The T cell receptor beta chain described here comes from a study of blood T cell repertoires in COVID-19. This table comes from immunoSEQ multiplex PCR, and its TCRdb copy is limited to in-frame clones, with some not included. The repertoire includes a few hundred thousand clones, 85% to 90% of them detected once, and about 4.5% sits in the top ten. The table lists this clone with a few counts. Germline V gives CDR1 LGHDT, CDR2 YNNKEL (reference sequence). The CDR3 is 14 amino acids. The V gene lost 3 bases and the J gene lost 5 bases, with 10 bases spanning the gap. The sequence was collected from a woman between 18 and 29 years old with acute COVID-19. The specimen was PBMCs or T cells enriched from blood (not recorded which). The rearrangement links TRBV3-1 (or the pseudogene TRBV3-2) to TRBJ2-2; D uncertain. CDR3 loop: CASSQMGPTGELFF. In DNA form, the CDR3 reads TGTGCCAGCAGCCAGATGGGCCCGACCGGGGAGCTGTTTTTT.